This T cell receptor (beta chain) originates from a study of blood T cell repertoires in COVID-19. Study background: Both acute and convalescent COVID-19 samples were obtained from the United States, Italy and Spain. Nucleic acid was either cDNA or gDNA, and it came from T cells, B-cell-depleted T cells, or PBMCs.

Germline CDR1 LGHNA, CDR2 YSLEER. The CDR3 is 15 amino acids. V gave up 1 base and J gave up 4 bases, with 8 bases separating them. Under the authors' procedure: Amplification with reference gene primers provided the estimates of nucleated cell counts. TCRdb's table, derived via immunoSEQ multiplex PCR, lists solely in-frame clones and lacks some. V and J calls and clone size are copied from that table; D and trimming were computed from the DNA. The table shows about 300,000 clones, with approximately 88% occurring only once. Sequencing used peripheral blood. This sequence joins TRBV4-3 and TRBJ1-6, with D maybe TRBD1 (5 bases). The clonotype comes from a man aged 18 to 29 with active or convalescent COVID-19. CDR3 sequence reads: CASSQAGQYNSPLHF. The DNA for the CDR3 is TGCGCCAGCAGCCAAGCAGGACAATATAATTCACCCCTCCACTTT.